The 30 T cell receptor beta chains presented below share a single source sample, sequenced in a study of T cells after yellow fever vaccination. TCRdb called the 5' RACE reads again in MiXCR, with one record for every CDR3 protein. The table has some 97,000 distinct CDR3 sequences, roughly 5.8% seen once. The sequences come from CD8+ T cells sorted from PBMCs, collected 10 days after the yellow fever booster vaccination. These TCRs come from a man younger than 35 who received the YFV17D yellow fever vaccine.

This clonotype has more than one count but fewer than ten. This chain uses TRBV7-6 with TRBJ2-2; 8 bases are shared with TRBD2. V trimming: 5 bases; J trimming: 7 bases; junction bases outside the gene matches: 15. The CDR3 runs to 17 residues. CDR1 SGHVS and CDR2 FNYEAQ come from the germline V gene. Written as DNA, the CDR3 is TGTGCCAGCAGCGCACGATCCTCGGGGGGGGTCGGCGGGGAGCTGTTTTTT. Protein product: CASSARSSGGVGGELFF.

V and J are TRBV6-1 and TRBJ1-5; D unresolved. Deletions cut 4 bases from V and 4 bases from J, with 8 bases between. Looked up from germline, CDR1 is MNHNS and CDR2 is SASEGT. This CDR3 is 13 amino acids long. The CDR3 reads CASSGSVNQPQHF. The CDR3 nucleotides read TGTGCCAGCAGTGGATCGGTAAATCAGCCCCAGCATTTT.

Points on this clonotype: Relative to the germline gene, one junction end is altered; a read error may explain this. The genes are TRBV12-3 or TRBV12-4 and TRBJ2-1; D gene uncertain. This CDR3 has 18 residues. CDR3 DNA: TGTGCCAGCAGTTTGCCCCCCCTGACTCTCCACTCCTACTATGAGCAGTTCTTC. Translating gives CASSLPPLTLHSYYEQFF.

This clonotype was seen a few times. CDR3: CASSSDRTVRSYGYTF. The CDR3 DNA sequence: TGTGCCAGCAGCTCGGATAGGACAGTGAGGTCCTATGGCTACACCTTC. The J gene is TRBJ1-2, the V gene TRBV7-2; D perhaps matches TRBD1 (6 bases). The CDR3 loop spans 16 amino acids. The V gene's germline CDR1 is SGHTA and CDR2 FQGNSA. Trimming pared 4 bases from V and 4 bases from J, leaving 19 bases between.

This clonotype has a handful of counts. The chain uses TRBV29-1 and TRBJ2-7, with a tentative D call TRBD1 (6 bases). Germline V gene sequence: CDR1 SQVTM, CDR2 ANQGSEA. This CDR3 contains 11 residues. Trimming shortened V by 4 bases and J by 2 bases, and 6 bases separated the two germline ends. The CDR3 loop is CSVGDTYEQYF. Here the CDR3 DNA reads TGCAGCGTTGGGGACACCTACGAGCAGTACTTC.

This clonotype has ten or more counts. This sequence joins TRBV7-9 and TRBJ2-7; no clear D gene. Trimming shortened V by 4 bases and J by 0 bases, and 7 bases separated the two germline ends. The V gene's germline CDR1 is SEHNR and CDR2 FQNEAQ (reference sequence). The CDR3 covers 13 residues. This CDR3 reads CASSSRFSYEQYF. The CDR3 bases are TGTGCCAGCAGCTCAAGATTCTCCTACGAGCAGTACTTC.

In this sample, this clonotype turned up a few times. The V call is TRBV20-1, the J call TRBJ2-7, with D perhaps given as TRBD1 or TRBD2 (5 bases each). The CDR3 spans 15 residues. Germline V gene lookup returns CDR1 DFQATT and CDR2 SNEGSKA (reference sequence). The CDR3 spells CSLRRPGPRSYEQYF. CDR3 DNA sequence: TGCAGCCTTAGAAGACCGGGACCTCGCTCCTACGAGCAGTACTTC.

The gene calls are TRBV7-9 and TRBJ1-6, with TRBD1 matching 8 bases. V gave up 6 bases and J gave up 7 bases; unmatched junction bases: 5. CDR1 SEHNR and CDR2 FQNEAQ come from the germline V gene (reference sequence). The CDR3 length is 14 residues. The CDR3 here is CASSTTGGNSPLHF. CDR3 sequence (DNA): TGTGCCAGCAGTACTACAGGGGGGAATTCACCCCTCCACTTT.

This clonotype was seen ten or more times. The gene calls are TRBV4-1 and TRBJ1-6; D is uncertain. Germline V gene sequence: CDR1 MGHRA, CDR2 YSYEKL. The CDR3 length is 16 residues. Trimming took off 0 bases at V and 7 bases at J, with 13 bases between the two ends. The CDR3: CASSQEGRQRNSPLHF. CDR3 nucleotide sequence: TGCGCCAGCAGCCAAGAGGGGAGACAAAGGAATTCACCCCTCCACTTT.

This rearrangement joins TRBV7-9 to TRBJ2-5; the match to TRBD1 covers 7 bases. The J segment lost 4 bases and the V segment lost 5 bases, leaving 10 bases of the junction unmatched. Looked up from germline, CDR1 is SEHNR and CDR2 is FQNEAQ (reference sequence). CDR3 length equals 15 residues. The CDR3 loop reads CASSPRDSGRETQYF. CDR3 DNA: TGTGCCAGCAGCCCTCGGGACAGTGGCCGAGAGACCCAGTACTTC. Based on the CDR3 plus reference TRBV7-9 and TRBJ2-5, the full variable domain is DTGVSQNPRHKITKRGQNVTFRCDPISEHNRLYWYRQTLGQGPEFLTYFQNEAQLEKSRLLSDRFSAERPKGSFSTLEIQRTEQGDSAMYLCASSPRDSGRETQYFGPGTRLLVL.

This clonotype was counted between two and nine times. The DNA for the CDR3 is TGCGCCAGCAGCCAACCACTAGCGGGGGGGAAAGAGACCCAGTACTTC. Amino acids: CASSQPLAGGKETQYF. The chain couples TRBV4-1 to TRBJ2-5; TRBD2 aligns across 13 bases. Germline V gene sequence: CDR1 MGHRA, CDR2 YSYEKL. The junction had 3 bases not matched to a gene; V was cut back by 2 bases and J by 3 bases. CDR3 length equals 16 residues.

This clonotype has more than one count but fewer than ten. The chain uses TRBV4-1 and TRBJ2-7; D possibly matches TRBD1 or TRBD2 (5 bases each). CDR1 is MGHRA, CDR2 YSYEKL, per germline. V was pared by 0 bases and J by 7 bases, with 19 bases between. The CDR3 runs to 16 residues. The CDR3 reads CASSQDQGRGEREQYF. The CDR3 region has the DNA TGCGCCAGCAGCCAAGATCAGGGAAGGGGCGAGCGGGAGCAGTACTTC.

The V gene is TRBV15, the J gene TRBJ2-1, with TRBD2 as a possible D gene (6 bases). In germline, CDR1 is LNHNV, CDR2 YYDKDF (reference sequence). The CDR3 spans 16 residues. V was shortened by 4 bases and J by 3 bases, with 16 bases between the two germline ends. The CDR3 here is CATSIPGIADYNEQFF. Written as DNA, the CDR3 is TGTGCCACCAGCATCCCCGGGATAGCGGACTACAATGAGCAGTTCTTC.

CDR3 in amino acids: CASSQDGEPSQPQHF. CDR3 DNA sequence: TGCGCCAGCAGCCAAGATGGCGAACCTTCACAGCCCCAGCATTTT. V and J are TRBV4-3 and TRBJ1-5, with D hard to call. With 0 bases removed from V and 7 bases from J, the gap between germline ends came to 13 bases. In germline, CDR1 is LGHNA, CDR2 YSLEER. The CDR3 spans 15 residues.

This clonotype was detected a few times. The gene calls are TRBV19 and TRBJ2-1; 7 bases agree with TRBD1. V shed 1 base, J shed 5 bases, and the junction held 5 bases outside the gene matches. Germline V gene data show CDR1 as LNHDA and CDR2 as SQIVND (reference sequence). The length of the CDR3 is 15 residues. The CDR3 DNA follows: TGTGCCAGTAGTATAGGACAGGGCTTGAACAATGAGCAGTTCTTC. This sequence encodes CASSIGQGLNNEQFF.

This clonotype has ten or more counts. This sequence joins TRBV11-2 and TRBJ1-1; D is unclear. V was cut by 1 base and J by 4 bases, with 4 bases left in between. Germline CDR1 and CDR2: SGHAT and FQNNGV. The CDR3 consists of 12 residues. CDR3 in amino acids: CASSLVATEAFF. Written as DNA, the CDR3 is TGTGCCAGCAGCTTAGTCGCCACTGAAGCTTTCTTT. The full variable domain, its missing parts supplied by reference TRBV11-2 and TRBJ1-1, is EAGVAQSPRYKIIEKRQSVAFWCNPISGHATLYWYQQILGQGPKLLIQFQNNGVVDDSQLPKDRFSAERLKGVDSTLKIQPAKLEDSAVYLCASSLVATEAFFGQGTRLTVV.

This clonotype was seen repeatedly, ten times or more. The chain employs TRBV7-2 and TRBJ1-2; D remains ambiguous. The CDR3 sequence is 12 residues long. The V end lost 1 base, the J end lost 4 bases, and 4 bases lay between the germline ends. Looked up from germline, CDR1 is SGHTA and CDR2 is FQGNSA. CDR3 sequence: CASSLVRYGYTF. CDR3 DNA: TGTGCCAGCAGCTTAGTTCGCTATGGCTACACCTTC.

V is TRBV2 and J is TRBJ2-5; D not certain. V was shortened by 4 bases and J by 5 bases, with 14 bases between the two germline ends. This CDR3 is built from 14 residues. CDR1 SNHLY and CDR2 FYNNEI come from the germline V gene. This chain's CDR3 is CASSGHLRPETQYF. The CDR3 DNA reads as TGTGCCAGCAGTGGACATCTTAGACCCGAGACCCAGTACTTC.

The chain recombines TRBV5-1 with TRBJ1-1; D possibly corresponds to TRBD1 (6 bases). CDR1 is SGHRS and CDR2 is YFSETQ in the germline V gene. Trimming removed 6 bases at V and 5 bases at J, with 8 bases between. The CDR3 length is 11 residues. The chain's CDR3 is CASIRGTEAFF. DNA of the CDR3: TGCGCCAGCATAAGGGGGACTGAAGCTTTCTTT.

This clonotype was observed at least ten times. The genes are TRBV7-8 and TRBJ2-2, with TRBD2 matching 8 bases. V shed 8 bases and J 5 bases; nucleotides not matched to a gene: 7. Germline V gene sequence: CDR1 SGHVS, CDR2 FQNEAQ. This CDR3 region has 14 residues. CDR3 sequence: CASHSGGGTGELFF. The CDR3 DNA reads as TGTGCCAGCCACTCCGGGGGGGGGACCGGGGAGCTGTTTTTT. The full variable domain, in which reference TRBV7-8 and TRBJ2-2 provide the parts outside the CDR3, is GAGVSQSPRYKVAKRGQDVALRCDPISGHVSLFWYQQALGQGPEFLTYFQNEAQLDKSGLPSDRFFAERPEGSVSTLKIQRTQQEDSAVYLCASHSGGGTGELFFGEGSRLTVL.

J is TRBJ2-7 and V is TRBV20-1; TRBD2 might be the D (6 bases). The CDR3 is 14 residues long. Germline lookup yields CDR1 DFQATT and CDR2 SNEGSKA (reference sequence). V lost 6 bases, J lost 2 bases, and 17 bases lay in between. This chain's CDR3 is CSARWPSETYEQYF. The DNA for the CDR3 is TGCAGTGCCCGTTGGCCTAGCGAGACCTACGAGCAGTACTTC.

The chain combines TRBV6-5 with TRBJ1-6, with D perhaps matching TRBD1 (5 bases). The V end was cut by 6 bases, the J end by 13 bases, with 13 bases between. In germline, CDR1 is MNHEY, CDR2 SVGAGI. The CDR3 covers 12 residues. Here the CDR3 DNA reads TGTGCCAGCAGGGGCTCGGGGGTTCCCCTCCACTTT. Translated, it gives CASRGSGVPLHF.

V and J are TRBV6-1 and TRBJ1-1; the D gene is possibly TRBD1 (5 bases). Trimming pared 8 bases from V and 1 base from J, leaving 17 bases between. The CDR3 is 15 residues long. Germline V gene sequence: CDR1 MNHNS, CDR2 SASEGT. CDR3 sequence: CASLQGATRNTEAFF. The CDR3 DNA sequence: TGTGCCAGCCTCCAAGGGGCGACGAGGAACACTGAAGCTTTCTTT.

This clonotype has ten or more counts. The chain combines TRBV12-3 or TRBV12-4 with TRBJ1-2, with TRBD1 matching 7 bases. The CDR3 is made up of 14 amino acids. The trim removed 6 bases at V and 0 bases at J, leaving 4 bases unmatched. CDR3 sequence (DNA): TGTGCCAGCAGCTCCGGGACAGCTAACTATGGCTACACCTTC. Translation gives CASSSGTANYGYTF.

V is TRBV4-3 and J is TRBJ2-7; D might be TRBD2 (6 bases). Trimming pared 0 bases from V and 3 bases from J, leaving 9 bases between. CDR3 size: 14 residues. Germline V gene lookup returns CDR1 LGHNA and CDR2 YSLEER. The CDR3 region is CASSQEGLSYEQYF. CDR3 DNA sequence: TGCGCCAGCAGCCAAGAGGGACTGAGCTACGAGCAGTACTTC.

Many counts were recorded for this clonotype. The genes are TRBV11-2 and TRBJ2-1, with 11 bases identical to TRBD2. The CDR3 runs to 15 residues. Germline CDR1 and CDR2: SGHAT and FQNNGV. V lost 4 bases to trimming and J lost 3 bases; unmatched junction nucleotides: 2. The chain's CDR3 is CASSSLAGGYNEQFF. The CDR3 region has the DNA TGTGCCAGCAGCTCCCTAGCGGGGGGCTACAATGAGCAGTTCTTC.

This chain links TRBV27 with TRBJ2-3; 11 bases agree with TRBD2. This CDR3 comprises 18 residues. With 0 bases clipped from V and 3 bases from J, the junction kept 8 bases outside the gene matches. CDR1 is MNHEY, CDR2 SMNVEV, per germline (reference sequence). The CDR3 DNA sequence: TGTGCCAGCAGTTTATCGGGAATAGCGGGGGGGCAGACAGATACGCAGTATTTT. Protein sequence: CASSLSGIAGGQTDTQYF.

This clonotype was observed a handful of times. V usage is TRBV7-8 and J usage is TRBJ2-3, with D maybe TRBD2 (5 bases). Germline V CDR1 and CDR2: SGHVS, FQNEAQ. This CDR3 has 16 amino acids. Trimming pared 1 base from V and 4 bases from J, leaving 15 bases between. The CDR3 sequence: CASSLVRGLRPDTQYF. Here the CDR3 DNA reads TGTGCCAGCAGCTTAGTTCGGGGTTTACGCCCAGATACGCAGTATTTT.

The chain recombines TRBV20-1 with TRBJ2-1; 7 nucleotides agree with TRBD2. Looked up from germline, CDR1 is DFQATT and CDR2 is SNEGSKA (reference sequence). V lost 6 bases to trimming and J lost 2 bases; unmatched junction nucleotides: 7. The CDR3 extends over 14 amino acids. The DNA for the CDR3 is TGCAGTGCCCAGGACGGGGGGACCTACAATGAGCAGTTCTTC. Residues: CSAQDGGTYNEQFF.

The chain couples TRBV7-9 to TRBJ2-1; D is unresolved. This CDR3 is built from 14 residues. Per the germline V gene, CDR1 is SEHNR and CDR2 is FQNEAQ (reference sequence). The V gene lost 0 bases and the J gene lost 5 bases, with 8 bases spanning the gap. In DNA form, the CDR3 reads TGTGCCAGCAGCTTAGCGCGGCTGCACAATGAGCAGTTCTTC. Translation gives CASSLARLHNEQFF.